The 32 T cell receptor beta chains reported below all come from one sample, sequenced in a study of cytomegalovirus exposure and HLA in healthy donors (dated by TCRdb to 2016 to 2017). The library came from the immunoSEQ multiplex PCR assay. The multiplex PCR relied on a mix of 60 forward primers for TCR Vbeta segments and 13 reverse primers for TCR Jbeta segments. TCRdb holds this immuneACCESS table with in-frame rearrangements only. Some clones are missing; in checked studies, unresolved V genes explain under half, and the rest has no known cause. Present in this sample are 85,000 to 130,000 clones, 70% to 80% of which were seen just once. Of the sample, around 4% is held by the ten largest clones. The source material was PBMCs. Source of these receptors: a female donor in good health and CMV-seropositive.

This chain connects TRBV4-3 to TRBJ2-5, with D perhaps TRBD1 (5 bases). Germline V gene data show CDR1 as LGHNA and CDR2 as YSLEER. V lost 2 bases to trimming and J lost 2 bases, with 9 bases between them. The CDR3 length is 14 residues. The CDR3 nucleotides are TGCGCCAGCAGCCAAAACAGGAATCAAGAGACCCAGTACTTC. Its protein product is CASSQNRNQETQYF.

The genes are TRBV5-4 and TRBJ2-3; 9 nucleotides match TRBD2. This CDR3 comprises 15 residues. CDR1 is SGHNT, CDR2 YYREEE, per germline (reference sequence). J gave up 5 bases and V 0 bases, and 4 bases lay outside the gene matches. CDR3 region: CASSLASGVGDTQYF. In DNA form, the CDR3 reads TGTGCCAGCAGCTTGGCTAGCGGGGTAGGAGATACGCAGTATTTT.

The chain couples TRBV7-9 to TRBJ2-3; D is perhaps TRBD1 (5 bases). The CDR3 loop spans 14 amino acids. Germline CDR1 reads SEHNR; CDR2 reads FQNEAQ (reference sequence). Trimming pared 5 bases from V and 4 bases from J, leaving 13 bases between. The CDR3 nucleotides read TGTGCCAGCAGCCCCAGGGTCCTGGCAGATACGCAGTATTTT. Translated: CASSPRVLADTQYF.

The chain has TRBV29-1 and TRBJ1-3; 8 nucleotides align to TRBD1. The CDR3 covers 16 residues. Germline V gene lookup returns CDR1 SQVTM and CDR2 ANQGSEA. Losses at the gene ends were 2 bases for V and 4 bases for J; bases not matched to a gene: 10. The CDR3 spells CSVEYRDRRLGNTIYF. CDR3 in DNA: TGCAGCGTTGAATATAGGGACAGGCGGTTGGGAAACACCATATATTTT.

The rearrangement uses TRBV23-1 and TRBJ1-1; 11 nucleotides line up with TRBD1. TRBV23-1 is an ORF, with its function uncertain. This CDR3 comprises 17 residues. V lost 3 bases, J lost 4 bases, and 10 bases stayed unmatched. For the CDR3, the DNA is TGCGCCAGCAGTCAGCAAGCTAGGACAGGGGGCCGCACTGAAGCTTTCTTT. Translated: CASSQQARTGGRTEAFF.

V gene TRBV2 combines with J gene TRBJ2-7; TRBD2 matches 7 bases. The CDR3 contains 15 residues. V shed 4 bases, J shed 4 bases, and the junction held 10 bases outside the gene matches. Germline V gene lookup returns CDR1 SNHLY and CDR2 FYNNEI. In DNA, the CDR3 is TGTGCCAGCAGTGGAGAGCGGGGAAGGCTATACGAGCAGTACTTC. The encoded protein is CASSGERGRLYEQYF.

V and J are TRBV18 and TRBJ1-1; TRBD1 matches at 9 bases. Trimming took 1 base from V and 1 from J; bases not matched to a gene: 4. The CDR3 has 16 amino acids. The germline CDR1 and CDR2 sequences are KGHSH and LQKENI. The DNA for the CDR3 is TGTGCCAGCTCACCACGGGACAGGGTTTCGAACACTGAAGCTTTCTTT. Translation: CASSPRDRVSNTEAFF.

The V gene is TRBV9, the J gene TRBJ2-1; TRBD2 agrees at 10 bases. The CDR3 extends over 14 amino acids. Germline V gene sequence: CDR1 SGDLS, CDR2 YYNGEE. V was pared by 0 bases and J by 9 bases, with 3 bases of the junction left unmatched. CDR3 bases: TGTGCCAGCAGCGTAGCTAGCGGGAGAGCTGAGCAGTTCTTC. Translated, it gives CASSVASGRAEQFF.

J is TRBJ2-7 and V is TRBV11-2; a possible D gene is TRBD1 (5 bases). The CDR3 is 14 residues long. Germline assignment: CDR1 SGHAT and CDR2 FQNNGV. V lost 0 bases, J lost 2 bases, and 8 bases lay in between. CDR3 residues: CASSLDGAPYEQYF. In DNA form, the CDR3 reads TGTGCCAGCAGCTTAGATGGGGCTCCCTACGAGCAGTACTTC.

The rearrangement links TRBV11-3 to TRBJ1-1; 7 nucleotides agree with TRBD1. Germline V gene data show CDR1 as SGHNT and CDR2 as YENEEA. This CDR3 comprises 14 residues. With 3 bases clipped from V and 6 bases from J, the junction kept 7 bases outside the gene matches. As DNA, the CDR3 is TGTGCCAGCAGCTTCAGGGGGGCCGGGGCTGAAGCTTTCTTT. Translating it yields CASSFRGAGAEAFF.

This chain connects TRBV4-1 to TRBJ1-5; D perhaps matches TRBD1 (5 bases). The ends were cut back, 0 bases at V and 1 base at J, with 10 bases in the middle. Per the germline V gene, CDR1 is MGHRA and CDR2 is YSYEKL. The CDR3 is made up of 16 amino acids. CDR3 nucleotides: TGCGCCAGCAGCCAAGATCGGGAGGGGAGCAATCAGCCCCAGCATTTT. Protein sequence: CASSQDREGSNQPQHF.

The rearrangement joins TRBV7-2 to TRBJ2-3; 8 nucleotides agree with TRBD1. V lost 4 bases and J lost 5; bases outside the gene matches: 5. Germline lookup yields CDR1 SGHTA and CDR2 FQGNSA. The CDR3 sequence is 14 residues long. The DNA of the CDR3 is TGTGCCAGCAGCTCCCAGGGGGCCGGAGATACGCAGTATTTT. This encodes CASSSQGAGDTQYF.

This sequence joins TRBV6-6 and TRBJ1-1, with TRBD1 as a possible D gene (6 bases). CDR1 and CDR2 from the germline V gene are MNHNY and SVGAGI (reference sequence). The length of the CDR3 is 15 residues. V was clipped by 6 bases and J by 0 bases, with 14 bases between them. The chain's CDR3 is CASSPQGRVNTEAFF. In nucleotides, the CDR3 is TGTGCCAGCAGCCCTCAGGGGCGGGTGAACACTGAAGCTTTCTTT.

This clone was seen more than once but under ten times. The chain couples TRBV7-2 to TRBJ1-5, with D perhaps TRBD1 (6 bases). The germline V and J ends were trimmed by 10 bases and 7 bases, with 17 bases remaining between them. This CDR3 comprises 13 residues. Germline-derived CDR1 and CDR2 are SGHTA and FQGNSA. The CDR3 nucleotides read TGTGCCATTGCGCTGGGGGCTTCCCAGCCCCAGCATTTT. Translating it yields CAIALGASQPQHF. The full variable domain, its missing parts supplied by reference TRBV7-2 and TRBJ1-5, is GAGVSQSPSNKVTEKGKDVELRCDPISGHTALYWYRQSLGQGLEFLIYFQGNSAPDKSGLPSDRFSAERTGGSVSTLTIQRTQQEDSAVYLCAIALGASQPQHFGDGTRLSIL.

This clone was seen a few times. The gene calls are TRBV4-2 and TRBJ2-7; TRBD1 matches at 8 bases. Germline V lookup: CDR1 LGHNA, CDR2 YNFKEQ. The junction had 6 bases not matched to a gene; V was cut back by 2 bases and J by 6 bases. The CDR3 loop spans 14 amino acids. In DNA form, the CDR3 reads TGTGCCAGCAGCCAACCGGGACAGGTCCCCGAGCAGTACTTC. Translation gives CASSQPGQVPEQYF.

This clone is a singleton in its sample. J is TRBJ2-3 and V is TRBV5-4, with 8 bases fitting TRBD1. Germline CDR1 SGHNT, CDR2 YYREEE (reference sequence). With V trimmed by 4 bases and J by 5 bases, 6 bases remained unmatched. CDR3 length: 14 amino acids. DNA for the CDR3: TGTGCCAGCAGCCCCGGACAGGGCAGAGATACGCAGTATTTT. It encodes CASSPGQGRDTQYF.

The CDR3 protein is CASRGGGNTGELFF. The CDR3 DNA follows: TGTGCCAGCAGGGGCGGGGGAAACACCGGGGAGCTGTTTTTT. This rearrangement joins TRBV25-1 to TRBJ2-2, with 7 nucleotides matching TRBD2. The CDR3 length is 14 residues. V lost 6 bases and J lost 2; bases outside the gene matches: 3. CDR1 is MGHDK, CDR2 SYGVNS, per germline.

The V call is TRBV11-2, the J call TRBJ2-3; D is perhaps TRBD1 (5 bases). CDR1 SGHAT and CDR2 FQNNGV come from the germline V gene. V lost 0 bases and J lost 1, with 8 bases in between. The CDR3 extends over 15 amino acids. CDR3 bases: TGTGCCAGCAGCTTAGATGGGGCAGGCACAGATACGCAGTATTTT. It translates to CASSLDGAGTDTQYF.

This chain connects TRBV27 to TRBJ2-6; D unclear. The CDR3 has 15 residues. V gave up 4 bases and J gave up 0 bases, with 7 bases separating them. The germline CDR1 and CDR2 sequences are MNHEY and SMNVEV (reference sequence). CDR3 protein: CASSSLFSGANVLTF. CDR3 DNA: TGTGCCAGCAGTTCCCTCTTCTCTGGGGCCAACGTCCTGACTTTC. Combining the CDR3 with reference TRBV27 and TRBJ2-6 gives the whole variable domain EAQVTQNPRYLITVTGKKLTVTCSQNMNHEYMSWYRQDPGLGLRQIYYSMNVEVTDKGDVPEGYKVSRKEKRNFPLILESPSPNQTSLYFCASSSLFSGANVLTFGAGSRLTVL.

The chain employs TRBV6-5 and TRBJ1-5; TRBD1 matches at 9 bases. Looked up from germline, CDR1 is MNHEY and CDR2 is SVGAGI. The CDR3 length is 15 residues. The V and J ends lost 2 bases and 5 bases, in that order; junction bases with no gene match: 4. CDR3 in amino acids: CASSYTTGGDQPQHF. The CDR3 nucleotides are TGTGCCAGCAGTTACACAACAGGGGGCGATCAGCCCCAGCATTTT.

V gene TRBV5-1 combines with J gene TRBJ1-1, with 7 bases fitting TRBD1. This CDR3 spans 15 amino acids. Germline V lookup: CDR1 SGHRS, CDR2 YFSETQ. J lost 1 base, V lost 2 bases, and 5 bases had no gene match. CDR3 nucleotide sequence: TGCGCCAGCAGCTTTCTGACAGGGACGAACACTGAAGCTTTCTTT. Translating it yields CASSFLTGTNTEAFF.

The J gene is TRBJ2-3, the V gene TRBV2; 9 positions agree with TRBD1. There are 14 residues in the CDR3. The trim removed 4 bases at V and 5 bases at J, leaving 4 bases unmatched. CDR1 and CDR2 (germline): SNHLY, FYNNEI. The chain's CDR3 is CASSGDRVGDTQYF. The CDR3 DNA reads as TGTGCCAGCAGTGGGGACAGGGTGGGAGATACGCAGTATTTT.

This sequence joins TRBV30 and TRBJ2-1; 14 nucleotides agree with TRBD2. Germline assignment: CDR1 GTSNPN and CDR2 SVGIG (reference sequence). There are 15 residues in the CDR3. V shed 2 bases and J 7 bases; nucleotides not matched to a gene: 4. CDR3: CAWSTGLAGVNEQFF. CDR3 nucleotide sequence: TGTGCCTGGAGTACGGGACTAGCGGGAGTGAATGAGCAGTTCTTC.

The chain joins TRBV6-5 to TRBJ1-2; D gene uncertain. V lost 6 bases to trimming and J lost 4 bases, with 12 bases between them. Germline loops: CDR1 MNHEY, CDR2 SVGAGI. The CDR3 runs 13 residues. CDR3 protein: CASRSGRPYGYTF. The CDR3 DNA is TGTGCCAGCAGAAGTGGCCGCCCCTATGGCTACACCTTC.

CDR3 residues: CASSQDSGTYEQYF. CDR3 coding DNA: TGTGCCAGCAGCCAAGATAGCGGGACCTACGAGCAGTACTTC. The V and J genes are TRBV4-2 and TRBJ2-7; TRBD2 aligns across 8 bases. This CDR3 has 14 residues. CDR1 LGHNA and CDR2 YNFKEQ come from the germline V gene. The junction had 0 bases not matched to a gene; V was cut back by 0 bases and J by 2 bases.

Turning to this clone: Germline is not matched at one junction end, which may reflect a read error. The chain recombines TRBV5-6 with TRBJ2-5; 7 bases are shared with TRBD1. Germline lookup yields CDR1 SGHDT and CDR2 YYEEEE. The CDR3 is 16 residues long. DNA of the CDR3: TGTACCAGCAGCACCGGATTACGGACAGGAGAAGAGACCCAGTACTTC. Translating it yields CTSSTGLRTGEETQYF.

V gene TRBV27 combines with J gene TRBJ2-2, with a weak D call TRBD1 (5 bases). Germline CDR1 is MNHEY and CDR2 is SMNVEV (reference sequence). The CDR3 is 13 residues long. V was pared by 5 bases and J by 6 bases, with 10 bases between. The CDR3 nucleotides are TGTGCCAGCAGTCTTAGGGGTCCCGGGGAGCTGTTTTTT. Encoded protein: CASSLRGPGELFF.

The rearrangement links TRBV9 to TRBJ1-4, with TRBD1 as a possible D gene (5 bases). The V gene's germline CDR1 is SGDLS and CDR2 YYNGEE. Trimming removed 2 bases from V and 5 bases from J, with 10 bases in between. The CDR3 length is 14 residues. As DNA, the CDR3 is TGTGCCAGCAGCGTCAGGGTTGGGAATGAAAAACTGTTTTTT. This sequence encodes CASSVRVGNEKLFF.

V gene TRBV30 combines with J gene TRBJ1-5, with a tentative D call TRBD1 (5 bases). V shed 4 bases and J shed 5 bases, with 15 bases lying between them. CDR3 length: 14 amino acids. Germline V gives CDR1 GTSNPN, CDR2 SVGIG (reference sequence). CDR3 loop: CAWNAGGIDQPQHF. CDR3 nucleotides: TGTGCCTGGAATGCCGGGGGTATTGATCAGCCCCAGCATTTT.

About this clone: The junction differs from germline at one of its ends, possibly a read error. The CDR3 sequence is CASSLAGGAGANGLTF. The CDR3 nucleotides read TGCGCCAGCAGCTTGGCGGGCGGGGCCGGGGCCAACGGCCTGACTTTC. The chain has TRBV5-1 and TRBJ2-6, with D possibly matching TRBD2 (6 bases). The CDR3 runs 16 residues. CDR1 is SGHRS and CDR2 is YFSETQ in the germline V gene.

The rearrangement joins TRBV5-1 to TRBJ2-5; TRBD1 agrees at 7 bases. The length of the CDR3 is 15 residues. V shed 7 bases, J shed 0 bases, and the junction held 9 bases outside the gene matches. The germline V gene has CDR1 SGHRS and CDR2 YFSETQ. The CDR3 protein is CASRRDRSYQETQYF. The CDR3 DNA is TGCGCCAGCCGCCGGGACAGATCCTACCAAGAGACCCAGTACTTC.

This chain uses TRBV18 with TRBJ1-2, with TRBD1 identical over 9 bases. The V gene's germline CDR1 is KGHSH and CDR2 LQKENI. Unmatched junction bases numbered 3, after V lost 0 bases and J lost 4 bases. This CDR3 has 15 amino acids. In DNA, the CDR3 is TGTGCCAGCTCACCACCCCCGACAGGGGGCTATGGCTACACCTTC. Protein product: CASSPPPTGGYGYTF.